Below, 31 T cell receptor beta chains from the same sample are listed, as sequenced in a study of STAT5B mutations in CD4+ large granular lymphocyte leukemia. Assay: immunoSEQ multiplex PCR; the TCRdb copy retains only in-frame clones and omits some. The data contain some 30,000 clones, roughly two thirds of them singletons. The sample comprised CD4+ T cells from blood buffy coats. Receptor source: a human donor in good health.

This chain connects TRBV19 to TRBJ1-1, with D unresolved. Trimming cost V 3 bases and J 1 base, with 12 bases left between them. This CDR3 comprises 15 residues. Germline CDR1 and CDR2: LNHDA and SQIVND (reference sequence). CDR3 DNA: TGTGCCAGTAGTATGAGGGTGGGTCCGAACACTGAAGCTTTCTTT. Its translation: CASSMRVGPNTEAFF.

The chain joins TRBV5-1 to TRBJ1-4; perhaps TRBD1 as D (6 bases). Germline CDR1 SGHRS, CDR2 YFSETQ. This CDR3 region has 14 residues. With 4 bases removed from V and 6 bases from J, the gap between germline ends came to 13 bases. CDR3 nucleotide sequence: TGCGCCAGCAGCCCTTTGGAGGGGGATGAAAAACTGTTTTTT. It encodes CASSPLEGDEKLFF.

In its sample, this clone was seen a few times. The gene calls are TRBV19 and TRBJ1-5; 7 bases align to TRBD1. CDR1 LNHDA and CDR2 SQIVND come from the germline V gene (reference sequence). The CDR3 spans 17 residues. With V trimmed by 4 bases and J by 0 bases, 9 bases remained unmatched. The CDR3 DNA reads TGTGCCAGTAGTAAGACAGGGAACCTTTATAGCAATCAGCCCCAGCATTTT. This translates into CASSKTGNLYSNQPQHF.

V usage is TRBV5-8 and J usage is TRBJ2-3; the match to TRBD2 covers 10 bases. Germline V gives CDR1 SGHTS, CDR2 YDEGEE. J lost 2 bases, V lost 4 bases, and 10 bases had no gene match. The CDR3 is 17 amino acids. The CDR3 reads CASSLSGSGGSTDTQYF. CDR3 coding DNA: TGTGCCAGCAGCCTGTCGGGTAGCGGGGGGTCCACAGATACGCAGTATTTT.

CDR3 amino acids: CASSSHPPTGTYEQYF. The DNA for the CDR3 is TGTGCCAGCAGCTCACACCCCCCGACAGGGACCTACGAGCAGTACTTC. The chain uses TRBV11-2 and TRBJ2-7; 7 nucleotides align to TRBD1. The V gene's germline CDR1 is SGHAT and CDR2 FQNNGV. V shed 4 bases, J shed 2 bases, and the junction held 11 bases outside the gene matches. CDR3 length: 16 residues.

The V gene is TRBV28, the J gene TRBJ2-7; D remains ambiguous. V gave up 2 bases and J gave up 3 bases, with 2 bases separating them. This CDR3 has 11 amino acids. Germline lookup yields CDR1 MDHEN and CDR2 SYDVKM. This CDR3 reads CASSLGYEQYF. The CDR3 nucleotides read TGTGCCAGCAGTTTAGGCTACGAGCAGTACTTC.

The CDR3 here is CATNPPASQETQYF. The CDR3 bases are TGTGCCACCAACCCGCCAGCGAGCCAAGAGACCCAGTACTTC. The chain employs TRBV6-5 and TRBJ2-5; D gene ambiguous. CDR3 length: 14 amino acids. Germline CDR1 is MNHEY and CDR2 is SVGAGI. Trimming shortened V by 10 bases and J by 1 base, and 16 bases separated the two germline ends.

The V gene is TRBV6-6, the J gene TRBJ2-5; no clear D. This CDR3 contains 11 residues. V was shortened by 2 bases and J by 2 bases, with 0 bases between the two germline ends. Germline V lookup: CDR1 MNHNY, CDR2 SVGAGI (reference sequence). This CDR3 is CASSYQETQYF. In DNA, the CDR3 is TGTGCCAGCAGTTACCAAGAGACCCAGTACTTC.

This clone was seen more than once but under ten times. This chain connects TRBV7-9 to TRBJ1-1; 7 nucleotides line up with TRBD1. The CDR3 is 12 amino acids. Germline-derived CDR1 and CDR2 are SEHNR and FQNEAQ (reference sequence). V dropped 2 bases and J dropped 11; count of bases not matched to a gene: 5. The CDR3 region has the DNA TGTGCCAGCAGCTTATGGGAGGGGGCTGCTTTCTTT. It specifies CASSLWEGAAFF.

The rearrangement joins TRBV25-1 to TRBJ1-2, with D uncertain. The CDR3 is 18 amino acids. V was shortened by 2 bases and J by 0 bases, with 19 bases between the two germline ends. Germline CDR1 reads MGHDK; CDR2 reads SYGVNS. CDR3 in amino acids: CASSETGIPFGANYGYTF. The CDR3 DNA reads as TGTGCCAGCAGTGAAACCGGAATCCCCTTTGGGGCTAACTATGGCTACACCTTC.

The rearrangement uses TRBV18 and TRBJ2-3; 15 bases match TRBD2. With 3 bases clipped from V and 6 bases from J, the junction kept 7 bases outside the gene matches. Germline-derived CDR1 and CDR2 are KGHSH and LQKENI. This CDR3 spans 17 amino acids. In DNA form, the CDR3 reads TGTGCCAGCTCACCTCGGACTAGCGGGGGGGCCATCGATACGCAGTATTTT. Translating it yields CASSPRTSGGAIDTQYF.

The V call is TRBV4-3, the J call TRBJ2-3; a weak D match, TRBD2 (7 bases). The V gene lost 4 bases and the J gene lost 5 bases, with 19 bases spanning the gap. Germline-derived CDR1 and CDR2 are LGHNA and YSLEER. This CDR3 comprises 16 residues. The CDR3 DNA is TGCGCCAGCAGCCGAGGGCGGGGGCCGGGGGAAGATACGCAGTATTTT. The encoded protein is CASSRGRGPGEDTQYF.

The chain recombines TRBV27 with TRBJ2-5; D might be TRBD1 (6 bases). The CDR3 loop spans 14 amino acids. Germline CDR1 reads MNHEY; CDR2 reads SMNVEV (reference sequence). Trimming left V 0 bases short and J 5 bases short, with 10 bases between. DNA for the CDR3: TGTGCCAGCAGTTTATCCAGGGGATGGGAGACCCAGTACTTC. Its protein is CASSLSRGWETQYF.

The chain uses TRBV29-1 and TRBJ2-3; D unresolved. The length of the CDR3 is 12 residues. V lost 4 bases and J lost 0, with 5 bases in between. Germline lookup yields CDR1 SQVTM and CDR2 ANQGSEA. The CDR3 loop reads CSVGTSTDTQYF. The CDR3 DNA sequence: TGCAGCGTTGGCACTAGCACAGATACGCAGTATTTT.

Comment on this clone: The junction departs from the called germline gene at one end, perhaps through a read error. The chain links TRBV7-7 to TRBJ2-7; TRBD1 matches 10 bases. The CDR3 is made up of 17 amino acids. Germline-derived CDR1 and CDR2 are SSHAT and FNYEAQ (reference sequence). CDR3 DNA sequence: TGTGCTAGCACCCTACCATCGGACAGGGGGGTATCCTACGAGCAGTACTTC. Translating gives CASTLPSDRGVSYEQYF.

The CDR3 here is CASRGGGSNEQYF. The CDR3 region has the DNA TGCGCCAGCAGGGGCGGGGGAAGTAACGAGCAGTACTTC. V gene TRBV10-2 combines with J gene TRBJ2-7, with TRBD2 matching over 7 bases. The germline gives CDR1 WSHSY, CDR2 SAAADI. There are 13 residues in the CDR3. Trimming took 6 bases from V and 5 from J; bases not matched to a gene: 7.

This chain joins TRBV29-1 and TRBJ1-5, with D possibly matching TRBD1 (5 bases). Germline V gene data show CDR1 as SQVTM and CDR2 as ANQGSEA. Trimming left V 4 bases short and J 7 bases short, with 17 bases between. This CDR3 has 14 amino acids. The CDR3 region has the DNA TGCAGCGTTGTCGAGTCTACCGGGACCCAGCCCCAGCATTTT. Protein product: CSVVESTGTQPQHF.

This clone was seen only a few times. The chain recombines TRBV7-9 with TRBJ1-1; possible D gene TRBD1, 5 bases. The V gene's germline CDR1 is SEHNR and CDR2 FQNEAQ (reference sequence). Trimming shortened V by 6 bases and J by 1 base, and 12 bases separated the two germline ends. CDR3 length: 14 residues. The CDR3 DNA follows: TGTGCCAGCAGAATCGGGGCTGGGAACACTGAAGCTTTCTTT. This translates into CASRIGAGNTEAFF.

The chain is built from TRBV7-8 and TRBJ1-1; no clear D. The CDR3 totals 13 residues. Trimming left V 7 bases short and J 1 base short, with 10 bases between. Germline V gene data show CDR1 as SGHVS and CDR2 as FQNEAQ. The CDR3 reads CASTLLANTEAFF. As DNA, the CDR3 is TGTGCCAGCACCCTATTGGCGAACACTGAAGCTTTCTTT.

This chain joins TRBV27 and TRBJ1-2; D is ambiguous. CDR1 and CDR2 (germline): MNHEY, SMNVEV (reference sequence). The CDR3 covers 14 residues. Deletions cut 2 bases from V and 3 bases from J, with 10 bases between. The CDR3 here is CASSLRREDYGYTF. In nucleotides, the CDR3 is TGTGCCAGCAGTTTAAGGAGGGAAGACTATGGCTACACCTTC.

This clone occurred a few times. The chain employs TRBV9 and TRBJ1-1; D remains ambiguous. V lost 0 bases and J 0 bases, leaving 3 bases between the germline ends. The CDR3 sequence is 13 residues long. Germline-derived CDR1 and CDR2 are SGDLS and YYNGEE. The CDR3 here is CASSVELNTEAFF. The CDR3 DNA is TGTGCCAGCAGCGTAGAATTGAACACTGAAGCTTTCTTT.

This chain uses TRBV7-9 with TRBJ1-4, with 11 bases aligning to TRBD1. Germline V gives CDR1 SEHNR, CDR2 FQNEAQ (reference sequence). J gave up 8 bases and V 4 bases, and 9 bases lay outside the gene matches. The CDR3 spans 16 residues. The CDR3 region is CASSWGDGTGGEKLFF. The CDR3 DNA reads TGTGCCAGCAGCTGGGGAGACGGGACAGGGGGAGAAAAACTGTTTTTT.

V and J are TRBV14 and TRBJ2-1; perhaps TRBD2 as D (8 bases). V lost 0 bases, J lost 8 bases, and 17 bases lay in between. The CDR3 is 16 residues long. CDR1 and CDR2 from the germline V gene are SGHDN and FVKESK. DNA of the CDR3: TGTGCCAGCAGCCAAGATTTGGGACTAGGGGGCGATGAGCAGTTCTTC. As protein: CASSQDLGLGGDEQFF.

J is TRBJ1-1 and V is TRBV4-1; D unclear. The V end lost 1 base, the J end lost 5 bases, and 11 bases lay between the germline ends. Germline loops: CDR1 MGHRA, CDR2 YSYEKL. CDR3 length equals 14 residues. The CDR3 protein is CASSQVPGRTEAFF. The CDR3 DNA is TGCGCCAGCAGCCAAGTACCGGGGAGGACTGAAGCTTTCTTT.

This chain uses TRBV11-2 with TRBJ1-2; TRBD1 matches at 10 bases. In germline, CDR1 is SGHAT, CDR2 FQNNGV. V lost 6 bases to trimming and J lost 7 bases; unmatched junction nucleotides: 14. CDR3 length: 16 amino acids. In nucleotides, the CDR3 is TGTGCCAGCAGTTCGGGTTGGGACAGGGGTTTGTCTGGCTACACCTTC. It yields the protein CASSSGWDRGLSGYTF.

In its sample, this clone was seen a few times. This sequence joins TRBV19 and TRBJ2-1; 10 bases fit TRBD1. After removal of 4 bases from V and 8 bases from J, the junction contained 5 bases not matched to a gene. Germline CDR1 is LNHDA and CDR2 is SQIVND (reference sequence). The CDR3 extends over 14 amino acids. CDR3 nucleotides: TGTGCCAGTAGTAGGGGACAGGGGACTGATGAGCAGTTCTTC. Its protein is CASSRGQGTDEQFF.

This clone was seen a handful of times. V and J are TRBV18 and TRBJ1-1; a possible D gene is TRBD1 (6 bases). V was trimmed by 6 bases and J by 1 base, leaving 15 bases between them. Germline assignment: CDR1 KGHSH and CDR2 LQKENI. The length of the CDR3 is 15 residues. CDR3 in amino acids: CASSLQGGQNTEAFF. Written as DNA, the CDR3 is TGTGCCAGCTCGCTACAAGGGGGGCAGAACACTGAAGCTTTCTTT.

The rearrangement joins TRBV5-1 to TRBJ2-1; perhaps TRBD1 as D (6 bases). V was pared by 0 bases and J by 3 bases, with 7 bases between. The CDR3 is 14 amino acids. Germline values: CDR1 SGHRS, CDR2 YFSETQ. The CDR3 DNA is TGCGCCAGCAGCTTGGGGGGGCTCTACAATGAGCAGTTCTTC. Its translation: CASSLGGLYNEQFF.

This clone turned up a few times. The chain employs TRBV18 and TRBJ1-2; no definite D call. CDR1 and CDR2 (germline): KGHSH, LQKENI. The V gene lost 3 bases and the J gene lost 2 bases, with 7 bases spanning the gap. This CDR3 has 13 residues. The CDR3 DNA is TGTGCCAGCTCACCGACGGGGAACTATGGCTACACCTTC. Residues: CASSPTGNYGYTF. Using reference TRBV18 and TRBJ1-2 for the parts outside the CDR3, the full variable domain is NAGVMQNPRHLVRRRGQEARLRCSPMKGHSHVYWYRQLPEEGLKFMVYLQKENIIDESGMPKERFSAEFPKEGPSILRIQQVVRGDSAAYFCASSPTGNYGYTFGSGTRLTVV.

The chain carries TRBV5-1 and TRBJ2-3; no definite D call. V gave up 0 bases and J gave up 0 bases, with 2 bases separating them. This CDR3 contains 13 residues. CDR1 is SGHRS, CDR2 YFSETQ, per germline. CDR3 sequence (DNA): TGCGCCAGCAGCTTGGGGAGCACAGATACGCAGTATTTT. It encodes CASSLGSTDTQYF.

This clone was detected a few times. V gene TRBV28 combines with J gene TRBJ1-1; no clear D gene. CDR1 and CDR2 from the germline V gene are MDHEN and SYDVKM. The CDR3 loop spans 12 amino acids. V was trimmed by 1 base and J by 11 bases, leaving 11 bases between them. DNA for the CDR3: TGTGCCAGCAGTTTATCGGGCCCACGGGCTTTCTTT. Residues: CASSLSGPRAFF. Using reference TRBV28 and TRBJ1-1 for the parts outside the CDR3, the full variable domain is DVKVTQSSRYLVKRTGEKVFLECVQDMDHENMFWYRQDPGLGLRLIYFSYDVKMKEKGDIPEGYSVSREKKERFSLILESASTNQTSMYLCASSLSGPRAFFGQGTRLTVV.